This T cell receptor (beta chain) was captured in a study of T cells in Graves' hyperthyroidism and ophthalmopathy. The sample holds many counts of this clonotype. Absence of ophthalmopathy progression within 18 months defined stable Graves' hyperthyroidism. Diagnoses were made from clinical symptoms, serum measures (thyroxine and TRAb), thyroid ultrasound and orbital computed tomography. It was around 11 ml of fresh peripheral blood that supplied the PBMCs. From RNA transcripts, TCR beta CDR3 regions were amplified. Initially, a first-round RT-PCR of the TCR CDR3 employed the HTBI primer set. TCRdb recomputed calls from the multiplex PCR reads with MiXCR, one row per CDR3 protein. The table lists approximately 590,000 distinct CDR3 sequences, approximately 14% of them singletons, with about 7% in the top ten. V lost 5 bases and J 1 base, leaving 9 bases between the germline ends. The CDR3 loop spans 14 amino acids. CDR1 SGHAT and CDR2 FQNNGV come from the germline V gene.

The chain has TRBV11-2 and TRBJ1-5; no reliable D call. This clonotype originated in a woman in her 30s with Graves' hyperthyroidism. Sequenced material: blood. Written as DNA, the CDR3 is TGTGCCAGCAGCCGCGACACCAGCAATCAGCCCCAGCATTTT. Protein product: CASSRDTSNQPQHF.